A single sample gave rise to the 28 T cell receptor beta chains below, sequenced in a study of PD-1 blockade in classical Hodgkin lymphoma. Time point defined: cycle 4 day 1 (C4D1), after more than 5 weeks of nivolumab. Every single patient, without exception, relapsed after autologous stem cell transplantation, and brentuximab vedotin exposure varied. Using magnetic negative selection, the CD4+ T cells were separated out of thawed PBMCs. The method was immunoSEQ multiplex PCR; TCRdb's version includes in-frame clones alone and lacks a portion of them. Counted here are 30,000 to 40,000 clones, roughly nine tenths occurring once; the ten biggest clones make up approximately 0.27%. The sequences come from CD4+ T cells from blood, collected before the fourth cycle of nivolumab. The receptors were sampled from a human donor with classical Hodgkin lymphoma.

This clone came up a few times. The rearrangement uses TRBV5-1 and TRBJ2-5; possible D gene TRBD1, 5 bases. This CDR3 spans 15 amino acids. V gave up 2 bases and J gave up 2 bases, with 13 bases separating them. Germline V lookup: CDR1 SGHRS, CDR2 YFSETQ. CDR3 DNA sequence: TGCGCCAGCAGCTTCGGCAGGGCGTTTCAAGAGACCCAGTACTTC. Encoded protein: CASSFGRAFQETQYF.

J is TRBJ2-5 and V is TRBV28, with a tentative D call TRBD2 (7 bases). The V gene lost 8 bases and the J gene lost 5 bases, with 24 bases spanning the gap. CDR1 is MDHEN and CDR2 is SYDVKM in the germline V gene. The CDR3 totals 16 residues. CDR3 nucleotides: TGTGCCAGCCTGGGGGGGGCCCACAGGCCGGCGGAGACCCAGTACTTC. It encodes CASLGGAHRPAETQYF.

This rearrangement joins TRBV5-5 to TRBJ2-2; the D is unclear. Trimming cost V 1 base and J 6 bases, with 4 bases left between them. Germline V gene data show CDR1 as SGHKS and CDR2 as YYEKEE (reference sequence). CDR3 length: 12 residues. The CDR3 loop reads CASSLQPGELFF. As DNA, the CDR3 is TGTGCCAGCAGCTTGCAACCCGGGGAGCTGTTTTTT.

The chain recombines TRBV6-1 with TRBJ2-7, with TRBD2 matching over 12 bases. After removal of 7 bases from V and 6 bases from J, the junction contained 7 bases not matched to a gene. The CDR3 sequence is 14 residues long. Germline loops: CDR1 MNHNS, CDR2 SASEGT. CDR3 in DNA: TGTGCCAGCACACGGACTAGCGGGATTATCGAGCAGTACTTC. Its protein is CASTRTSGIIEQYF.

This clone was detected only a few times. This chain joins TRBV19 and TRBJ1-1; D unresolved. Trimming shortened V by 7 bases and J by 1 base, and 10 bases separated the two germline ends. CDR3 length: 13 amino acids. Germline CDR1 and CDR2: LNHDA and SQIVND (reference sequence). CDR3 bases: TGTGCCAGTACCTTCGCAGGGAACACTGAAGCTTTCTTT. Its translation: CASTFAGNTEAFF.

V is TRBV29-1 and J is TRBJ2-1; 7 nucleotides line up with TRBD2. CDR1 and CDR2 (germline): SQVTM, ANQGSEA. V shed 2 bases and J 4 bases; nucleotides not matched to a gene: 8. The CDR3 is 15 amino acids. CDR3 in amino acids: CSVEWREKRYNEQFF. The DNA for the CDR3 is TGCAGCGTTGAATGGCGGGAGAAGAGGTACAATGAGCAGTTCTTC.

The CDR3 DNA follows: TGTGCCAGCAGTTACTCGGCCAGGGGGGTCGAAAAACTGTTTTTT. Its protein is CASSYSARGVEKLFF. V usage is TRBV6-6 and J usage is TRBJ1-4, with TRBD1 matching 7 bases. Looked up from germline, CDR1 is MNHNY and CDR2 is SVGAGI (reference sequence). The CDR3 runs to 15 residues. With 0 bases clipped from V and 8 bases from J, the junction kept 6 bases outside the gene matches.

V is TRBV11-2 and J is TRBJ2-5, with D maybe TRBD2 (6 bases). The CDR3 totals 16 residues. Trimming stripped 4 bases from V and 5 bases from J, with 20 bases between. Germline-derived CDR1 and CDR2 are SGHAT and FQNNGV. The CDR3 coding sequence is TGTGCCAGCAGCTCAGAACTAGCCGGGGGTCGTGAGACCCAGTACTTC. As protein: CASSSELAGGRETQYF.

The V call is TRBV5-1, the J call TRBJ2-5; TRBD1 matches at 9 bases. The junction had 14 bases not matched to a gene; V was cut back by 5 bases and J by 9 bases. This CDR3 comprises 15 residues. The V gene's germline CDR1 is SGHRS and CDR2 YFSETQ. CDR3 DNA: TGCGCCAGCAGGGAGACAGGGGGAACGCCCGGGGCCCAGTACTTC. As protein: CASRETGGTPGAQYF.

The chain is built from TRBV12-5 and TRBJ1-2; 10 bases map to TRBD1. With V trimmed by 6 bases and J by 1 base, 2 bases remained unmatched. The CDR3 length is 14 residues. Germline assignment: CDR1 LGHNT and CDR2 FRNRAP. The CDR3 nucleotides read TGTGCTAGTGGGGGGACAGGGGTTAACTATGGCTACACCTTC. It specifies CASGGTGVNYGYTF.

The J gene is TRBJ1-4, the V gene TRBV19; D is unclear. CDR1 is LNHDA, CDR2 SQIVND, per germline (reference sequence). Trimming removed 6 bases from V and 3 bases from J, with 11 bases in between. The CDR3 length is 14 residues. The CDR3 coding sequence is TGTGCCAGTAGACTAGGGAAGGCTAATGAAAAACTGTTTTTT. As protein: CASRLGKANEKLFF.

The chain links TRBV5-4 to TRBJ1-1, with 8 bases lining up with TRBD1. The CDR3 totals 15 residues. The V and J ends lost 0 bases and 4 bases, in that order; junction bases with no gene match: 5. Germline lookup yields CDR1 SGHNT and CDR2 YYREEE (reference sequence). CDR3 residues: CASSLGFTGGTEAFF. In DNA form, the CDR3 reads TGTGCCAGCAGCTTGGGGTTCACAGGGGGCACTGAAGCTTTCTTT.

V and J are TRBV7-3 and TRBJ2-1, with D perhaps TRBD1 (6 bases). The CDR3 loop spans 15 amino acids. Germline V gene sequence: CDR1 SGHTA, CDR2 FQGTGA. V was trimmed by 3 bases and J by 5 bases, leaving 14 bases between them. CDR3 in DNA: TGTGCCAGCAGCTTGGGGACAATACCTAACAATGAGCAGTTCTTC. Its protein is CASSLGTIPNNEQFF.

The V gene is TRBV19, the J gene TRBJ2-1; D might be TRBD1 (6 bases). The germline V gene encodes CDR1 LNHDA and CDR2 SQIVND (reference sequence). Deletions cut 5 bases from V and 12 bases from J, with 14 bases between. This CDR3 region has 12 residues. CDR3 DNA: TGTGCCAGTAGTTCACAGGTACAGGGGCAGTTCTTC. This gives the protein CASSSQVQGQFF.

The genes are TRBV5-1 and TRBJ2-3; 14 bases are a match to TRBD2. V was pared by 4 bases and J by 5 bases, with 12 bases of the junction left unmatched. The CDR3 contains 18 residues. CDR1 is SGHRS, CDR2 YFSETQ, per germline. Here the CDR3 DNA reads TGCGCCAGCAGCACGGGGACTAGCGGGAGCGTTCGGGGAGATACGCAGTATTTT. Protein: CASSTGTSGSVRGDTQYF.

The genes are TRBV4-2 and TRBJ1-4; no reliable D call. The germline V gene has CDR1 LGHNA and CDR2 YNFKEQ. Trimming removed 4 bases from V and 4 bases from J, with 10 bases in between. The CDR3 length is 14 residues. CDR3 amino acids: CASSRDFNNEKLFF. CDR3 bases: TGTGCCAGCAGCCGAGACTTTAATAATGAAAAACTGTTTTTT.

In DNA form, the CDR3 reads TGCGCCAGCAGTGAGGGCCCGGGACTAGTTTGGGACGAGCAGTACTTC. It translates to CASSEGPGLVWDEQYF. The chain carries TRBV10-2 and TRBJ2-7; TRBD2 aligns across 8 bases. Trimming removed 2 bases from V and 5 bases from J; junction bases left unmatched: 11. The CDR3 contains 16 residues. In germline, CDR1 is WSHSY, CDR2 SAAADI.

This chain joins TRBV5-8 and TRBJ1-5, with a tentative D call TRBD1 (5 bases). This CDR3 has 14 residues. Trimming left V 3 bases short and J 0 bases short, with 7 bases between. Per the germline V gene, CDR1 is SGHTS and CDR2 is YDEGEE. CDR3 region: CASSSGISNQPQHF. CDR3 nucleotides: TGTGCCAGCAGCTCAGGGATTAGCAATCAGCCCCAGCATTTT.

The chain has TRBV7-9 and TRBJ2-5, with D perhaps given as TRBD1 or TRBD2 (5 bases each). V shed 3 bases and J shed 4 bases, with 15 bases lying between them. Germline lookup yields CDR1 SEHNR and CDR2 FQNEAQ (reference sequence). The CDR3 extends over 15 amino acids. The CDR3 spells CASSFLGPTSETQYF. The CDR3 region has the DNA TGTGCCAGCAGCTTCCTGGGACCCACCTCAGAGACCCAGTACTTC.

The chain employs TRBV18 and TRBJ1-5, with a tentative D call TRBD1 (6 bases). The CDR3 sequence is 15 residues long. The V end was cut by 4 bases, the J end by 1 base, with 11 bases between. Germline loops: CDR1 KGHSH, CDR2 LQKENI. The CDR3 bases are TGTGCCAGCTCACTCACAGGGATAAGCAATCAGCCCCAGCATTTT. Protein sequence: CASSLTGISNQPQHF.

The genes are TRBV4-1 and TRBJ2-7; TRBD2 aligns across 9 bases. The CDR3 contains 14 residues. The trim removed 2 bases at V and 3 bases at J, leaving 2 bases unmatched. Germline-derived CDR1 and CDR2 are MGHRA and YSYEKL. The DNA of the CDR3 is TGCGCCAGCAGCCAATCTAGCGGGATCTACGAGCAGTACTTC. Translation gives CASSQSSGIYEQYF.

The CDR3 DNA sequence: TGTGCCAGCTCACCCCACGGGACAGGGAACACTGAAGCTTTCTTT. Its translation is CASSPHGTGNTEAFF. The rearrangement uses TRBV18 and TRBJ1-1; 8 bases agree with TRBD1. The CDR3 contains 15 residues. After removal of 3 bases from V and 1 base from J, the junction contained 4 bases not matched to a gene. The V gene's germline CDR1 is KGHSH and CDR2 LQKENI.

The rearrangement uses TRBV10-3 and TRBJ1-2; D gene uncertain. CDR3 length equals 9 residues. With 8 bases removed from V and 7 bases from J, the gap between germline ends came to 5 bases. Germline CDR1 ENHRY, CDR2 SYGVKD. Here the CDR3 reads CAIRSGYTF. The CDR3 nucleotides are TGTGCCATCCGAAGTGGCTACACCTTC.

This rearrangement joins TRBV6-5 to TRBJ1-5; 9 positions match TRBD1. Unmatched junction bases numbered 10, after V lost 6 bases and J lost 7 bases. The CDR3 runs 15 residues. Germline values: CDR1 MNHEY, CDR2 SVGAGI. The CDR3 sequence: CASRDLGQGGQPQHF. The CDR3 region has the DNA TGTGCCAGCAGAGACCTGGGACAGGGCGGACAGCCCCAGCATTTT.

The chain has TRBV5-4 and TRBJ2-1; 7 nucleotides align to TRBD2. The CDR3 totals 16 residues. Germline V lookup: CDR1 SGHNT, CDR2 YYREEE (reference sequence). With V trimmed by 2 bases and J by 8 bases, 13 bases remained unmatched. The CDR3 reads CASSFRLGGRTHEQFF. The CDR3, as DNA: TGTGCCAGCAGCTTTCGATTGGGCGGGAGAACCCATGAGCAGTTCTTC.

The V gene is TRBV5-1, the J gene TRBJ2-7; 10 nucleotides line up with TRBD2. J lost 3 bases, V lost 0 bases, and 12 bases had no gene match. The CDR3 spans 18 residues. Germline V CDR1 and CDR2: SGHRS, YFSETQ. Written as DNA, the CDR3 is TGCGCCAGCAGCTTGGGGGCTAGCGGGAGCTCCAACCTCTACGAGCAGTACTTC. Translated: CASSLGASGSSNLYEQYF.

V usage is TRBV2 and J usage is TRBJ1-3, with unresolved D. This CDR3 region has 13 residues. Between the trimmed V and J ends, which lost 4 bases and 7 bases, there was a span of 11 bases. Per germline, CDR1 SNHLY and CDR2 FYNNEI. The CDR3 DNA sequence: TGTGCCAGCAGTGCGGGGTTAGGCAACACCATATATTTT. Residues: CASSAGLGNTIYF.

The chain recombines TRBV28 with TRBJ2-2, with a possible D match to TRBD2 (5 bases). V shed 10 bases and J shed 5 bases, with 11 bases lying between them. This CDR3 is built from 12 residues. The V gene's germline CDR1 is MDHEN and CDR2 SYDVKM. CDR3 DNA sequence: TGTGCCACCACCAGAGGGACCGGGGAGCTGTTTTTT. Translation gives CATTRGTGELFF. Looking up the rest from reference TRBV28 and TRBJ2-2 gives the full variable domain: DVKVTQSSRYLVKRTGEKVFLECVQDMDHENMFWYRQDPGLGLRLIYFSYDVKMKEKGDIPEGYSVSREKKERFSLILESASTNQTSMYLCATTRGTGELFFGEGSRLTVL.